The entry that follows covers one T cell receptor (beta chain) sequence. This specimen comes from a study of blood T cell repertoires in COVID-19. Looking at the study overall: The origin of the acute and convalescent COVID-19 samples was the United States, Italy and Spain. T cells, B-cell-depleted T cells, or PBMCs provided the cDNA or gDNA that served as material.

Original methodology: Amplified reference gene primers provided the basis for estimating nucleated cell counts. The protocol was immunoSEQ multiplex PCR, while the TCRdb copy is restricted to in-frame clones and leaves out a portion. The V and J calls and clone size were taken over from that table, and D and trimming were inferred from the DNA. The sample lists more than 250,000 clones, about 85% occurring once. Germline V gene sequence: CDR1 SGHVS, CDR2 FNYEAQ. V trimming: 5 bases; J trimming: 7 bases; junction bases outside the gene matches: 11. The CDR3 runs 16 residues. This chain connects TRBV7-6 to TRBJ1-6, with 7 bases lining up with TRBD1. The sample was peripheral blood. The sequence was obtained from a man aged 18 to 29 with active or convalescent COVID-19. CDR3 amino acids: CASSPRTGKGNSPLHF. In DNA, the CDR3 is TGTGCCAGCAGCCCCCGGACAGGAAAGGGGAATTCACCCCTCCACTTT. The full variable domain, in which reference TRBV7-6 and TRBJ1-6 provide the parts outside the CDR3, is GAGVSQSPRYKVTKRGQDVALRCDPISGHVSLYWYRQALGQGPEFLTYFNYEAQQDKSGLPNDRFSAERPEGSISTLTIQRTEQRDSAMYRCASSPRTGKGNSPLHFGNGTRLTVT.